These T cell receptor beta chains were read from a single sample in a study of spatial heterogeneity in lung cancer. TCRdb analysed the 5' RACE reads with MiXCR anew, one entry per CDR3 protein. Here the sample spans about 39,000 distinct CDR3 sequences, roughly 3% being singletons. Here the sequenced sample was normal lung tissue next to the tumor, taken at surgery. All receptors derive from a male donor with early-stage non-small cell lung cancer. Each CDR3 is given with its conserved first and last residue.

CDR3 length	V gene	J gene	CDR3 protein
13	TRBV7-6	TRBJ2-7	CASSLADYYEQYF
14	TRBV7-9	TRBJ2-7	CASSRGLDPYEQYF
14	TRBV6-2/TRBV6-3	TRBJ1-5	CASTLGMTNQPQHF
20	TRBV4-2	TRBJ2-3	CASSQRARGWAGESTDTQYF
12	TRBV2	TRBJ2-2	CASSEWAGELFF
18	TRBV7-2	TRBJ2-1	CATTAGRLRVSSYNEQFF
13	TRBV6-5	TRBJ1-1	CASSYSTGTEAFF
16	TRBV12-3/TRBV12-4	TRBJ2-6	CASSSYGLSGANVLTF
14	TRBV20-1	TRBJ2-7	CSASEQGRSYEQYF
16	TRBV4-1	TRBJ2-2	CASSQGGTGSTGELFF
13	TRBV7-2	TRBJ2-5	CASSPPGEETQYF
13	TRBV7-2	TRBJ1-5	CASSTRDSQPQHF
12	TRBV20-1	TRBJ2-7	CSARDRSYEQYF
11	TRBV30	TRBJ2-1	CAWRGNNEQFF
15	TRBV28	TRBJ1-2	CASSLPRVSVYGYTF
16	TRBV3-1	TRBJ2-6	CASSQGAATWANVLTF
14	TRBV29-1	TRBJ1-6	CSVREQGANSPLHF
15	TRBV11-2	TRBJ2-2	CASSLGVTNTGELFF
13	TRBV20-1	TRBJ2-7	CSASDGPTYEQYF
15	TRBV7-2	TRBJ2-5	CASSLEGTLQETQYF
13	TRBV7-2	TRBJ1-6	CASSLEYNSPLHF
15	TRBV5-1	TRBJ1-5	CASRPSPEGNQPQHF
14	TRBV6-5	TRBJ2-1	CASSPGTGTNEQFF
16	TRBV6-5	TRBJ2-5	CASSYGGSGMGETQYF
14	TRBV6-1	TRBJ1-2	CASSIDRTNYGYTF
15	TRBV5-1	TRBJ2-3	CASSLAGTSTDTQYF
17	TRBV6-5	TRBJ1-2	CASSYQSWGASSYGYTF
18	TRBV7-2	TRBJ2-1	CASSLVDSGRGSYNEQFF
14	TRBV7-4	TRBJ1-5	CASSHGLGNQPQHF
13	TRBV10-2	TRBJ1-1	CASNTEGNTEAFF
11	TRBV12-3/TRBV12-4	TRBJ2-5	CASSLTETQYF
16	TRBV7-3	TRBJ2-2	CASSARQGGSTGELFF
15	TRBV6-1	TRBJ1-5	CASSASGGLNQPQHF
13	TRBV11-2	TRBJ2-2	CASSLERTGELFF
17	TRBV20-1	TRBJ2-1	CSARDTTPGLAGGEQFF
15	TRBV21-1	TRBJ2-2	CASSGRTGDTGELFF
15	TRBV4-1	TRBJ2-1	CASSLTRQGYNEQFF
14	TRBV29-1	TRBJ2-5	CSARGNRDQETQYF
12	TRBV10-2	TRBJ2-4	CATLGTSSIQYF
16	TRBV29-1	TRBJ2-4	CSVDGGRVRAKNIQYF
14	TRBV5-1	TRBJ2-2	CASSFDGEIGELFF
11	TRBV5-1	TRBJ1-2	CASGGTYGYTF
12	TRBV6-5	TRBJ2-1	CASSSNYNEQFF
15	TRBV3-1	TRBJ2-7	CASSLRLAGVHEQYF
14	TRBV6-6	TRBJ1-1	CASSVTGHRAQAFF
17	TRBV7-9	TRBJ2-3	CASSPLLTGRETDTQYF
12	TRBV20-1	TRBJ1-1	CSAVPAGGKAFF
15	TRBV5-1	TRBJ2-7	CASSLEPTKGYEQYF
18	TRBV6-6	TRBJ2-3	CASSYPPLQGASTDTQYF
12	TRBV7-9	TRBJ1-5	CASSLTNQPQHF
13	TRBV19	TRBJ2-3	CASNGRSTDTQYF
17	TRBV7-9	TRBJ2-3	CASSSLGLAGEADTQYF
13	TRBV30	TRBJ1-6	CAWSVTGNSPLHF
15	TRBV2	TRBJ2-5	CASRGNSGSVETQYF
12	TRBV11-2	TRBJ2-1	CASSQEGNEQFF
19	TRBV24-1	TRBJ2-3	CATSGRTGGRSHVTDTQYF
16	TRBV20-1	TRBJ1-5	CSAEQGALHSNQPQHF
14	TRBV7-2	TRBJ1-2	CASSLGQGNYGYTF
15	TRBV28	TRBJ1-4	CASSTLQGQREKLFF